This T cell receptor beta chain comes out of a study of regulatory T cells in long-lasting Graves disease. The CDR3 loop spans 16 amino acids. Germline V gene sequence: CDR1 SQVTM, CDR2 ANQGSEA. The J segment lost 2 bases and the V segment lost 3 bases, leaving 9 bases of the junction unmatched. Through Arm-PCR of CDR3 regions and iRepertoire HTBI primers, TCR beta libraries were built. TCRdb called the multiplex PCR reads again in MiXCR, with one record for every CDR3 protein. The sample records about 500,000 distinct CDR3 sequences, about 12% being singletons. The time point denotes: newly diagnosed GD, antithyroid drugs for less than 3 months. RNA isolated from PBMCs was used to make the TCR library. The same sample was also studied in work on T cells in Graves' hyperthyroidism and ophthalmopathy.

The receptor was derived from a woman aged 25 to 45 with Graves disease. The specimen comprised peripheral blood mononuclear cells (PBMCs), sampled at new diagnosis, from a patient treated with antithyroid drugs. The chain combines TRBV29-1 with TRBJ2-3; 9 bases match TRBD2. CDR3: CSVEGTSRDFTDTQYF. The DNA of the CDR3 is TGCAGCGTTGAGGGGACTAGCCGCGACTTCACAGATACGCAGTATTTT.